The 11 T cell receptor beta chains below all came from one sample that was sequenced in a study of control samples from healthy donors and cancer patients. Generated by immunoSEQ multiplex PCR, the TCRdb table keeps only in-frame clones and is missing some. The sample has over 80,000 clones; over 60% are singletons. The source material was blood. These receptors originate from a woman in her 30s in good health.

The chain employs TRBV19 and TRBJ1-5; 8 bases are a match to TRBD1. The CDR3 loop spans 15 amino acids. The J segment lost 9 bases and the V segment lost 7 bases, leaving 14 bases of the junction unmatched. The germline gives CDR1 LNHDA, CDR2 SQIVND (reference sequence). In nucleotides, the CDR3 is TGTGCCAGTACCGACGGACAGGGTTTCCCAGGGCCCCAGCATTTT. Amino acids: CASTDGQGFPGPQHF.

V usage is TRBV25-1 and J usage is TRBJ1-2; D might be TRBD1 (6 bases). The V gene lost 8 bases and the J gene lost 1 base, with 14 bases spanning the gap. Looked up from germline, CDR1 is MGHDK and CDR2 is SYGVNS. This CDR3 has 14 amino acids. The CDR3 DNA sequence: TGTGCCAGCTCCCCCCTGGACAGTAACTATGGCTACACCTTC. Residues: CASSPLDSNYGYTF.

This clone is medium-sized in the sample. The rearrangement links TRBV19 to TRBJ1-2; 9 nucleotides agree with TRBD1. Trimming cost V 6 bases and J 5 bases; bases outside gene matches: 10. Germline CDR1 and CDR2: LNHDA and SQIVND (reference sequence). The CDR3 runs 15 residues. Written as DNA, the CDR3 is TGTGCCAGTAGCCGCGTGGGACAGGGAGGTTATGGCTACACCTTC. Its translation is CASSRVGQGGYGYTF.

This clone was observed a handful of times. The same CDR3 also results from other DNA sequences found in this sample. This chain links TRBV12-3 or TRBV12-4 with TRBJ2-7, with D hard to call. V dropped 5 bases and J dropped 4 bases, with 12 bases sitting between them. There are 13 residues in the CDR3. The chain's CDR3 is CASSRGPAYEQYF. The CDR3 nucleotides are TGTGCCAGCAGTCGTGGGCCCGCTTACGAGCAGTACTTC.

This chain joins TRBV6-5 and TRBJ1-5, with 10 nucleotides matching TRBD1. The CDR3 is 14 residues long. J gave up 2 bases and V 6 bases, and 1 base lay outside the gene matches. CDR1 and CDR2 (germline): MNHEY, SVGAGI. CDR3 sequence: CASRGTGGNQPQHF. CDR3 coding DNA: TGTGCCAGCAGAGGGACAGGGGGCAATCAGCCCCAGCATTTT.

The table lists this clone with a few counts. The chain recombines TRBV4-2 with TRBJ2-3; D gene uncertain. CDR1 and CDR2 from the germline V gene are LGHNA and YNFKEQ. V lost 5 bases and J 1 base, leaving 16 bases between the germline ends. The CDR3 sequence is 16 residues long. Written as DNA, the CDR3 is TGTGCCAGCAGCTCCCGGGCCCAGAGGCGCACAGATACGCAGTATTTT. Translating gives CASSSRAQRRTDTQYF.

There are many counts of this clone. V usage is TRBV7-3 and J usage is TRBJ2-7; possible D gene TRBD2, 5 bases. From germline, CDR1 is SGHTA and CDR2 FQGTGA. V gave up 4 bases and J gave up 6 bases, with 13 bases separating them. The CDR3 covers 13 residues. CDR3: CASSSPNGGEQYF. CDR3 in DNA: TGTGCCAGCAGCTCCCCAAACGGAGGCGAGCAGTACTTC.

Here the CDR3 DNA reads TGTGCCAGCAGCGCCTACGGGACAGGGTACGAGCAGTACTTC. Amino acids: CASSAYGTGYEQYF. This rearrangement joins TRBV7-2 to TRBJ2-7; 9 bases line up with TRBD1. After removal of 5 bases from V and 4 bases from J, the junction contained 6 bases not matched to a gene. CDR1 SGHTA and CDR2 FQGNSA come from the germline V gene. The CDR3 covers 14 residues.

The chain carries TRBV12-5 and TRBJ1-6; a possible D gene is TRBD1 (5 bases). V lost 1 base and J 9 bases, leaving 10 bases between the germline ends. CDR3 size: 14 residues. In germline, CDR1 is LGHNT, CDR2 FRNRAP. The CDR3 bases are TGTGCTAGTGGTTTGGCGCCAACAGGTTCACCCCTCCACTTT. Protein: CASGLAPTGSPLHF.

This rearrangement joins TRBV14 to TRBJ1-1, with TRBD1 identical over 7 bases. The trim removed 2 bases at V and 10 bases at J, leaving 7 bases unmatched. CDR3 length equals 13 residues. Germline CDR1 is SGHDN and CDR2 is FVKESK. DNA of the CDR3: TGTGCCAGCAGCCAATTGACAGGGTTTTCAGCTTTCTTT. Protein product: CASSQLTGFSAFF.

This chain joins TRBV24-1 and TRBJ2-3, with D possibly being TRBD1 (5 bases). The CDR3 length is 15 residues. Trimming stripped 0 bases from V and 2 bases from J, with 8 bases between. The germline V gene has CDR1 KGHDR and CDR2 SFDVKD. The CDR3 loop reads CATSDLPDNTDTQYF. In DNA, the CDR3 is TGTGCCACCAGTGATTTGCCGGACAACACAGATACGCAGTATTTT.